This T cell receptor beta chain was recovered during a study of T cell changes during pregnancy in multiple sclerosis. Trimming left V 2 bases short and J 3 bases short, with 11 bases between. The CDR3 contains 15 residues. Looked up from germline, CDR1 is MDHEN and CDR2 is SYDVKM. Measured with immunoSEQ multiplex PCR; TCRdb has only the in-frame clones, and not every one. The sample holds 120,000 or so clones, roughly 92% seen once. This chain joins TRBV28 and TRBJ1-5, with D perhaps matching TRBD1 (6 bases). Sequenced here: peripheral blood, sampled before pregnancy. The sequence came from a female donor with multiple sclerosis, enrolled in a pregnancy study. CDR3 region: CASSLAGGTNQPQHF. DNA of the CDR3: TGTGCCAGCAGTTTAGCGGGGGGCACCAATCAGCCCCAGCATTTT.